Below, 18 T cell receptor beta chains from the same sample are listed, as sequenced in a study of blood T cell repertoires in COVID-19. Measured with immunoSEQ multiplex PCR; TCRdb has only the in-frame clones, and not every one. This sample has tens of thousands of clones; approximately 88% occur once, and the top ten carry about a fifth. The sample comprised peripheral blood. These receptors all come from a man at least 80 years old with active or convalescent COVID-19.

This clone was picked up a small number of times. This chain links TRBV7-2 with TRBJ1-2; 7 bases agree with TRBD1. V was pared by 6 bases and J by 4 bases, with 8 bases of the junction left unmatched. Germline assignment: CDR1 SGHTA and CDR2 FQGNSA. The CDR3 sequence is 14 residues long. The CDR3 DNA sequence: TGTGCCAGCAGTGTACAGGGGTCCGGCTATGGCTACACCTTC. Amino acid sequence: CASSVQGSGYGYTF.

The chain uses TRBV7-3 and TRBJ2-1; 7 nucleotides match TRBD1. V lost 5 bases to trimming and J lost 6 bases; unmatched junction nucleotides: 7. Germline V gene data show CDR1 as SGHTA and CDR2 as FQGTGA. This CDR3 comprises 14 residues. This chain's CDR3 is CASSVAGTANEQFF. In nucleotides, the CDR3 is TGTGCCAGCAGCGTAGCCGGGACAGCCAATGAGCAGTTCTTC.

The genes are TRBV9 and TRBJ1-3, with D possibly matching TRBD1 (5 bases). The CDR3 loop spans 14 amino acids. In germline, CDR1 is SGDLS, CDR2 YYNGEE. V lost 4 bases and J lost 2, with 10 bases in between. The CDR3 coding sequence is TGTGCCAGCAGCCCCCAGGGAACTGGAAACACCATATATTTT. Translating gives CASSPQGTGNTIYF.

This rearrangement joins TRBV18 to TRBJ1-4; 7 nucleotides line up with TRBD1. This CDR3 region has 16 residues. Germline V CDR1 and CDR2: KGHSH, LQKENI. V lost 2 bases, J lost 4 bases, and 7 bases stayed unmatched. CDR3 in amino acids: CASSPNIGTVNEKLFF. In DNA, the CDR3 is TGTGCCAGCTCACCAAACATCGGGACAGTTAATGAAAAACTGTTTTTT. The full variable domain, in which reference TRBV18 and TRBJ1-4 provide the parts outside the CDR3, is NAGVMQNPRHLVRRRGQEARLRCSPMKGHSHVYWYRQLPEEGLKFMVYLQKENIIDESGMPKERFSAEFPKEGPSILRIQQVVRGDSAAYFCASSPNIGTVNEKLFFGSGTQLSVL.

CDR3 DNA: TGCGCCAGCAGCCAAGCGCGACAGAACACCGGGGAGCTGTTTTTT. Translation: CASSQARQNTGELFF. The chain has TRBV4-1 and TRBJ2-2; D uncertain. V shed 1 base and J shed 1 base, with 7 bases lying between them. Germline V gives CDR1 MGHRA, CDR2 YSYEKL. This CDR3 is built from 15 residues.

Only a few counts were recorded for this clone. The chain links TRBV6-4 to TRBJ2-3, with a tentative D call TRBD1 (7 bases). The CDR3 totals 15 residues. Germline V CDR1 and CDR2: MRHNA, SNTAGT. Trimming left V 0 bases short and J 5 bases short, with 12 bases between. The CDR3 loop is CASSDSQGGGDTQYF. The CDR3 bases are TGTGCCAGCAGTGACTCGCAGGGGGGAGGAGATACGCAGTATTTT.

This clone came up once. V and J are TRBV27 and TRBJ2-6; a weak D match, TRBD1 (6 bases). Germline V gives CDR1 MNHEY, CDR2 SMNVEV (reference sequence). The germline V and J ends were trimmed by 8 bases and 0 bases, with 11 bases remaining between them. The CDR3 length is 15 residues. The CDR3 region is CASQEGVSGANVLTF. In DNA form, the CDR3 reads TGTGCCAGCCAAGAGGGGGTCTCTGGGGCCAACGTCCTGACTTTC.

The chain employs TRBV6-1 and TRBJ2-2, with TRBD1 as a possible D gene (6 bases). Germline V gene sequence: CDR1 MNHNS, CDR2 SASEGT. V shed 0 bases and J shed 7 bases, with 15 bases lying between them. The CDR3 runs 16 residues. The chain's CDR3 is CASSEATGALNGELFF. In DNA, the CDR3 is TGTGCCAGCAGTGAAGCGACAGGTGCACTTAACGGGGAGCTGTTTTTT.

The chain combines TRBV6-1 with TRBJ2-7; D call uncertain. CDR3 length: 15 amino acids. Germline values: CDR1 MNHNS, CDR2 SASEGT. Trimming removed 0 bases from V and 2 bases from J, with 11 bases in between. CDR3 amino acids: CASSEAANNAYEQYF. CDR3 nucleotides: TGTGCCAGCAGTGAAGCGGCAAATAACGCCTACGAGCAGTACTTC.

The rearrangement links TRBV12-5 to TRBJ1-4, with 7 bases aligning to TRBD1. Germline lookup yields CDR1 LGHNT and CDR2 FRNRAP. The CDR3 has 15 amino acids. After removal of 7 bases from V and 0 bases from J, the junction contained 5 bases not matched to a gene. CDR3 sequence: CASALGQTTNEKLFF. In nucleotides, the CDR3 is TGTGCTAGTGCTCTGGGACAGACAACTAATGAAAAACTGTTTTTT.

V gene TRBV12-3 or TRBV12-4 combines with J gene TRBJ1-4, with 7 nucleotides matching TRBD1. The CDR3 length is 12 residues. J gave up 7 bases and V 5 bases, and 1 base lay outside the gene matches. The CDR3 loop is CASSGDSEKLFF. The CDR3 coding sequence is TGTGCCAGCAGTGGGGACAGTGAAAAACTGTTTTTT.

The chain employs TRBV10-3 and TRBJ1-2; 9 bases line up with TRBD1. Germline CDR1 reads ENHRY; CDR2 reads SYGVKD. Losses at the gene ends were 6 bases for V and 8 bases for J; bases not matched to a gene: 13. This CDR3 region has 15 residues. The CDR3 coding sequence is TGTGCCATCAGGGACGGGACAGGGAAAAACAGGGGCTACACCTTC. It codes for CAIRDGTGKNRGYTF.

The genes are TRBV5-4 and TRBJ2-3; a weak D match, TRBD2 (6 bases). Germline CDR1 is SGHNT and CDR2 is YYREEE (reference sequence). The CDR3 is 14 residues long. V lost 0 bases and J lost 1, with 6 bases in between. In DNA form, the CDR3 reads TGTGCCAGCAGCTTGGCGGGAGGCACAGATACGCAGTATTTT. Residues: CASSLAGGTDTQYF.

This chain joins TRBV6-2 or TRBV6-3 and TRBJ2-7; 7 nucleotides agree with TRBD2. Germline CDR1 reads MNHEY; CDR2 reads SVGEGT. The junction had 11 bases not matched to a gene; V was cut back by 6 bases and J by 3 bases. The CDR3 loop spans 15 amino acids. CDR3 region: CASSLLWTSLYEQYF. The CDR3, as DNA: TGTGCCAGCAGCCTACTTTGGACTAGTCTCTACGAGCAGTACTTC.

This clone was found once. The V and J genes are TRBV10-3 and TRBJ2-7, with TRBD1 matching over 7 bases. The junction had 10 bases not matched to a gene; V was cut back by 3 bases and J by 5 bases. From germline, CDR1 is ENHRY and CDR2 SYGVKD. The CDR3 has 15 residues. The CDR3 DNA reads TGTGCCATCAGTGAACCGGGACAGTTAAAGGACGAGCAGTACTTC. It yields the protein CAISEPGQLKDEQYF.

The genes are TRBV7-9 and TRBJ2-3; 8 bases align to TRBD2. Trimming cost V 5 bases and J 5 bases; bases outside gene matches: 9. Germline CDR1 SEHNR, CDR2 FQNEAQ (reference sequence). The length of the CDR3 is 15 residues. CDR3 sequence (DNA): TGTGCCAGCAGCAGGTCAGCGGGGGCCTTAGATACGCAGTATTTT. Its translation: CASSRSAGALDTQYF.

CDR3 region: CASSQEEGAHYYGYTF. The CDR3, as DNA: TGCGCCAGCAGCCAGGAGGAGGGGGCGCATTACTATGGCTACACCTTC. The gene calls are TRBV4-1 and TRBJ1-2; TRBD1 matches 7 bases. Germline V gives CDR1 MGHRA, CDR2 YSYEKL. J lost 3 bases, V lost 3 bases, and 10 bases had no gene match. The length of the CDR3 is 16 residues.

This clone is classed as medium-sized (0.01 to 0.1%). The rearrangement uses TRBV2 and TRBJ2-7, with D possibly TRBD1 on 6 matching bases. V shed 4 bases and J shed 6 bases, with 10 bases lying between them. This CDR3 has 12 amino acids. Germline lookup yields CDR1 SNHLY and CDR2 FYNNEI. In nucleotides, the CDR3 is TGTGCCAGCAGTGCAGGGGTGGGCGAGCAGTACTTC. Translation: CASSAGVGEQYF.